This T cell receptor beta chain was observed in a study of CD8+CD57+ T cells in acquired aplastic anemia. Study as a whole: Sorted CD4+ and CD8+ cells gave an average of roughly 3.5 ug of DNA.

The table lists this clonotype with a count of one. Before being chosen for sequencing, patients had shown CD8+CD57+ cell expansion by flow cytometry. All patients had severe acquired aplastic anemia. According to the study, genomic DNA was the template for TCR beta VDJ and CDR3 profiling. TCRdb re-derived calls from the reads in MiXCR, one entry per CDR3 protein. The sample lists over 250,000 distinct CDR3 sequences, approximately 60% occurring once. Germline values: CDR1 LNHNV, CDR2 YYDKDF (reference sequence). The V end was cut by 3 bases, the J end by 3 bases, with 27 bases between. The CDR3 totals 19 residues.

V gene TRBV15 combines with J gene TRBJ2-7; D is possibly TRBD1 (7 bases). The sequence was collected from a human donor with aplastic anemia. The sample consisted of sorted CD4+, CD8+, or CD8+CD57+ T cells (not recorded which) from PBMCs. The CDR3 DNA follows: TGTGCCACCAGCAGCCCAGGGGGGACGCAAGGGTCCCACCTCTACGAGCAGTACTTC. This codes for CATSSPGGTQGSHLYEQYF.